This TCR beta chain was observed in a study of T cells in Graves' hyperthyroidism and ophthalmopathy. Study in general: Prior to any treatment, at the point of initial diagnosis, peripheral blood was collected.

The CDR3 consists of 14 residues. Germline V gives CDR1 MDHEN, CDR2 SYDVKM. Trimming removed 10 bases at V and 0 bases at J, with 15 bases between. The sample holds many counts of this clonotype. Its target is unknown. Study-level results: In blood, most of the thyroid clonotypes expanded above 0.001 were also present. Ophthalmopathy could be told apart from stable hyperthyroidism with a 13 V-J model. Ophthalmopathy, as predicted by the model, came a median 6.5 months after the prediction.

What was amplified from RNA transcripts were TCR beta CDR3 regions. A first-round RT-PCR of the TCR CDR3 used the HTBI primer set. TCRdb itself ran the multiplex PCR reads through MiXCR, one entry per CDR3 protein. The repertoire includes approximately 520,000 distinct CDR3 sequences, roughly 20% of them detected once, and 26% sits in the top ten. The sequencing input was blood. This TCR was recovered from a man aged 18 to 29 with Graves' hyperthyroidism. This chain uses TRBV28 with TRBJ1-1; perhaps TRBD1 as D (5 bases). The CDR3 nucleotides read TGTGCCATACGGGGAGGGACTATGAACACTGAAGCTTTCTTT. Translation: CAIRGGTMNTEAFF. Filled out from reference TRBV28 and TRBJ1-1, the complete variable domain reads DVKVTQSSRYLVKRTGEKVFLECVQDMDHENMFWYRQDPGLGLRLIYFSYDVKMKEKGDIPEGYSVSREKKERFSLILESASTNQTSMYLCAIRGGTMNTEAFFGQGTRLTVV.